This TCR beta chain was recorded in a study of CD8 T cells in Susac syndrome. In the study overall: Susac syndrome patients were untreated, on corticosteroids with some adding intravenous immunoglobulin, or on intravenous immunoglobulin only.

The CDR3 loop spans 12 amino acids. Germline V gene sequence: CDR1 DFQATT, CDR2 SNEGSKA (reference sequence). Trimming left V 6 bases short and J 4 bases short, with 10 bases between. Study results and limitations: Where Susac syndrome CD4+ T cell repertoires were concerned, no clonal expansion was evident. TCR sequencing and HLA analysis covered a relatively small number of individuals.

This clonotype was observed once. Its antigen remains unidentified. Through negative isolation, CD4+ and CD8+ T cells were obtained, while TEMRA cells were enriched using FACS. An amount of RNA that ranged from 0.5 to 1 ug was reverse transcribed with random hexamers. MiXCR was run by TCRdb on the immunoSEQ multiplex PCR reads, yielding one entry per CDR3 protein. Among around 200,000 distinct CDR3 sequences, approximately 96% were seen once, and the ten largest hold around 0.1%. Sequencing used CD4+ T cells from PBMCs. V gene TRBV20-1 combines with J gene TRBJ2-1; D may be TRBD2 (6 bases). This clonotype was sampled from a human donor with Susac syndrome. This chain's CDR3 is CSAVGGYNEQFF. The CDR3 DNA follows: TGCAGTGCAGTTGGGGGGTACAATGAGCAGTTCTTC.